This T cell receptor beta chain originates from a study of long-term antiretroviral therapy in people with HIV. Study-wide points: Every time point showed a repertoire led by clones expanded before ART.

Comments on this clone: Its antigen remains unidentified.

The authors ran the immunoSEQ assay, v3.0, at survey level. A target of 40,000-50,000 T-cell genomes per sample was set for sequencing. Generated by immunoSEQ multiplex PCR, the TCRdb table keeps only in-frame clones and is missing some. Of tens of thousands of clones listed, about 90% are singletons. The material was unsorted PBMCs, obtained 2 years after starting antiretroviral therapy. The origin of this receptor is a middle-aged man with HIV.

CDR3 in amino acids: CASSLLVGGTETQYF. The CDR3 DNA reads as TGTGCCAGCAGCTTATTAGTGGGGGGGACCGAGACCCAGTACTTC. The chain combines TRBV7-2 with TRBJ2-5, with 7 bases lining up with TRBD2. V was pared by 2 bases and J by 5 bases, with 8 bases of the junction left unmatched. CDR1 is SGHTA and CDR2 is FQGNSA in the germline V gene. The CDR3 has 15 amino acids.